This TCR beta chain was found in a study of T cell clones after liver transplantation. General study results and limits: Graft donor-reactive T cells possibly entered the graft instead of undergoing deletion.

The CDR3 covers 15 residues. Germline loops: CDR1 LNHDA, CDR2 SQIVND (reference sequence). Trimming left V 6 bases short and J 5 bases short, with 19 bases between. Data came from immunoSEQ multiplex PCR; TCRdb stores just in-frame clones and leaves some out. The sample records about 120,000 clones, 90% being singletons. Turning to this clone: The target antigen is unknown.

This receptor was obtained from a human patient who received a liver transplant. The T cells may partly be graft donor cells. V usage is TRBV19 and J usage is TRBJ2-5; tentatively, D is TRBD1 (6 bases). The specimen comprised CD4+ T cells from blood, sampled 12 months after liver transplant. The CDR3 nucleotides are TGTGCCAGTAGGCCCGCCCAGGGGTCGTATGAGACCCAGTACTTC. Its translation is CASRPAQGSYETQYF.